These 11 T cell receptor beta chains share one sample of origin, sequenced in a study of tumor-infiltrating lymphocytes in primary liver carcinoma (dated by TCRdb to about 2017). Blood RNA was extracted from unsorted whole blood using TRIzol reagent, and germline DNA was obtained with the DNeasy Blood & Tissue kit. TCRdb lists the instrument as Illumina HiSeq 2500. TCRbeta-specific cDNA was reverse-transcribed from 500 ng total RNA using a constant-region primer and ProtoScript II reverse transcriptase. TCRbeta libraries were built with three nested multiplex PCR rounds, a slightly modified ARM-PCR procedure. Each of the first two PCR rounds ran for roughly 9 cycles using multiplex TRBV1-TRBV30 forward primers together with a Cbeta reverse primer. TCRdb trimmed public reads at Q25 via fastp, called clones via MiXCR and kept in-frame beta chains. Rows are combined by CDR3 protein, so each entry shows the most common genes and DNA. Counted in this sample were 320,000 or so distinct CDR3 sequences; 60% to 80% of them appeared once. The ten largest clones take up 9% to 10% of the sample.

Sequenced material: peripheral blood. The receptors were gathered from a man aged 35-49 years with primary liver carcinoma and hepatitis B virus infection.

Many counts were recorded for this clonotype. The rearrangement joins TRBV11-2 to TRBJ2-5, with TRBD1 identical over 7 bases. The germline V gene encodes CDR1 SGHAT and CDR2 FQNNGV. There are 15 residues in the CDR3. The trim removed 6 bases at V and 2 bases at J, leaving 9 bases unmatched. This CDR3 reads CASSRMGQTQETQYF. The CDR3 DNA sequence: TGTGCCAGCAGTAGAATGGGACAGACACAAGAGACCCAGTACTTC.

V gene TRBV6-1 combines with J gene TRBJ2-1, with a tentative D call TRBD2 (5 bases). This CDR3 is built from 13 residues. Trimming took off 6 bases at V and 11 bases at J, with 17 bases between the two ends. Germline assignment: CDR1 MNHNS and CDR2 SASEGT. The chain's CDR3 is CASSPPGWGKQFF. The CDR3 region has the DNA TGTGCCAGCAGCCCCCCGGGATGGGGTAAGCAGTTCTTC.

J is TRBJ2-2 and V is TRBV6-5; D gene unclear. CDR3 length: 13 residues. The V gene's germline CDR1 is MNHEY and CDR2 SVGAGI. V gave up 7 bases and J gave up 2 bases, with 8 bases separating them. The CDR3 region is CASNTANTGELFF. The CDR3 DNA reads as TGTGCCAGCAACACAGCCAACACCGGGGAGCTGTTTTTT.

There are many counts of this clonotype. The chain links TRBV6-5 to TRBJ2-3; no clear D gene. CDR1 and CDR2 from the germline V gene are MNHEY and SVGAGI. CDR3 length: 15 residues. V was trimmed by 6 bases and J by 0 bases, leaving 13 bases between them. CDR3 bases: TGTGCCAGCAGCCGCGCGAATCCGAGCACAGATACGCAGTATTTT. It specifies CASSRANPSTDTQYF.

About this clonotype itself: At one of its ends the junction is not consistent with the germline gene, which may arise from a read error. CDR3 DNA: TGTGCCAGCAGAGAGACTAGCGGGAGCCCCGATACGCAGTGTTTT. Protein: CASRETSGSPDTQCF. The gene calls are TRBV12-3 or TRBV12-4 and TRBJ2-3; TRBD2 aligns across 12 bases. The CDR3 runs 15 residues.

A word on this clonotype: A read error may explain this, as a much larger clone is one base away. The CDR3 region is CASSWPAAAPLSDIQYF. The CDR3 DNA is TGTGCCAGCAGTTGGCCAGCGGCCGCTCCGCTTTCAGACATTCAGTACTTC. The J gene is TRBJ2-4, the V gene TRBV6-2 or TRBV6-3; a possible D gene is TRBD2 (5 bases). The germline CDR1 and CDR2 sequences are MNHEY and SVGEGT. The V and J ends lost 4 bases and 8 bases respectively, with 24 bases between them. The CDR3 is 17 residues long.

A word on this clonotype: Given a much more abundant clone one base away, this may be a read error. The chain carries TRBV11-1 and TRBJ2-1; D possibly uses TRBD1 or TRBD2 (6 bases each). The CDR3 length is 14 residues. From germline, CDR1 is SGHAT and CDR2 FQDESV (reference sequence). The CDR3 DNA is TGTGCCAGCAGCTCCTTCCGGGGGCTCAATGTGCAGCTCTTC. This encodes CASSSFRGLNVQLF. The full variable domain, rest sourced from reference TRBV11-1 and TRBJ2-1, is EAEVAQSPRYKITEKSQAVAFWCDPISGHATLYWYRQILGQGPELLVQFQDESVVDDSQLPKDRFSAERLKGVDSTLKIQPAELGDSAMYLCASSSFRGLNVQLFGPGTRLTVL.

For this clonotype: A much more abundant neighbour one base away suggests this may be a read error. The chain is built from TRBV5-4 and TRBJ2-1, with a tentative D call TRBD2 (6 bases). Trimming stripped 4 bases from V and 5 bases from J, with 16 bases between. Germline assignment: CDR1 SGHNT and CDR2 YYREEE (reference sequence). This CDR3 spans 15 amino acids. For the CDR3, the DNA is TGTGCCAGCAGCGTTACTAGCAGAGGAGACAATGAGCAGTTCTTC. Protein sequence: CASSVTSRGDNEQFF.

The table lists this clonotype with a count of one. A much more abundant neighbour one base away suggests this may be a read error. The chain links TRBV29-1 to TRBJ2-5; the D gene is possibly TRBD2 (5 bases). CDR1 and CDR2 (germline): SQVTM, ANQGSEA. The CDR3 sequence is 10 residues long. V was clipped by 4 bases and J by 9 bases, with 9 bases between them. The chain's CDR3 is CSVVAEAQYF. DNA for the CDR3: TGCAGCGTTGTCGCGGAGGCCCAGTACTTC. The entire variable domain, with the rest obtained from reference TRBV29-1 and TRBJ2-5, is as follows: SAVISQKPSRDICQRGTSLTIQCQVDSQVTMMFWYRQQPGQSLTLIATANQGSEATYESGFVIDKFPISRPNLTFSTLTVSNMSPEDSSIYLCSVVAEAQYFGPGTRLLVL.

This clonotype was found many times. V and J are TRBV29-1 and TRBJ1-1; a possible D gene is TRBD1 (5 bases). The CDR3 is made up of 12 amino acids. Trimming cost V 6 bases and J 5 bases, with 13 bases left between them. Per germline, CDR1 SQVTM and CDR2 ANQGSEA. The CDR3 here is CSVSPRGTEAFF. The DNA for the CDR3 is TGCAGCGTCTCACCTAGGGGTACTGAAGCTTTCTTT.

On this clonotype: A junction end diverges from the germline sequence, so it may reflect a read error. V and J are TRBV6-2 or TRBV6-3 and TRBJ2-1; 13 bases align to TRBD2. CDR1 is MNHEY, CDR2 SVGEGT, per germline. CDR3 size: 16 residues. CDR3 region: CVSRSRTSGRAIEQFF. CDR3 sequence (DNA): TGTGTCAGCAGATCCCGTACTAGCGGGAGGGCCATTGAGCAGTTCTTC.